The clone carrying this T cell receptor (beta chain) was seen at least ten times. Its antigen is currently unknown. This specimen comes from a study of Graves' ophthalmopathy and Graves' hyperthyroidism. General study results and limits: The blood repertoire also included most expanded thyroid clonotypes above 0.001 frequency.

CDR3 size: 17 residues. The V end was cut by 6 bases, the J end by 0 bases, with 20 bases between. From germline, CDR1 is MDHEN and CDR2 SYDVKM. Newly diagnosed hyperthyroidism donors, aged 18 to 65, duration under 2 months. PBMCs were isolated from an approximately 10 ml sample of fresh peripheral blood. Researchers took RNA transcripts and amplified TCR beta CDR3 regions from them. The workflow started with a first-round RT-PCR run with HTBI primers and then moved on to a second-round multiplex PCR. TCRdb passed the multiplex PCR reads through MiXCR, listing each CDR3 protein once. Of 400,000 to 450,000 distinct CDR3 sequences in the sample, around 21% were seen once.

Source material: peripheral blood. The receptor's source is a woman in her late teens or twenties with stable Graves' hyperthyroidism. J is TRBJ1-1 and V is TRBV28; D may be TRBD1 (6 bases). The CDR3 nucleotides read TGTGCCAGCAGCAGCTGGACAGTCACCTACATGAACACTGAAGCTTTCTTT. This translates into CASSSWTVTYMNTEAFF. The variable domain in full, with the rest retrieved from reference TRBV28 and TRBJ1-1, is DVKVTQSSRYLVKRTGEKVFLECVQDMDHENMFWYRQDPGLGLRLIYFSYDVKMKEKGDIPEGYSVSREKKERFSLILESASTNQTSMYLCASSSWTVTYMNTEAFFGQGTRLTVV.